Below, 18 T cell receptor beta chains from the same sample are listed, as sequenced in a study of OX40 agonist ivuxolimab in advanced cancers. Libraries were prepared by immunoSEQ multiplex PCR; TCRdb keeps only in-frame clonotypes and omits some of them. The table includes around 59,000 clones, about 89% detected once. Sequencing was performed on CD4+ or CD8+ T cells sorted from blood, taken in a trial of the OX40 agonist ivuxolimab. The receptors shown here come from an adult with an advanced solid tumor such as melanoma, head and neck, liver or kidney cancer.

V is TRBV7-8 and J is TRBJ2-1; a possible D gene is TRBD2 (6 bases). Germline V gene lookup returns CDR1 SGHVS and CDR2 FQNEAQ. The CDR3 is 13 amino acids. With 1 base removed from V and 14 bases from J, the gap between germline ends came to 15 bases. The CDR3 spells CASSLVISGVKFF. CDR3 nucleotide sequence: TGTGCCAGCAGCTTAGTTATTAGCGGAGTCAAGTTCTTC.

V is TRBV11-1 and J is TRBJ2-3; 8 bases are a match to TRBD1. The CDR3 contains 14 residues. Germline V gives CDR1 SGHAT, CDR2 FQDESV (reference sequence). J was trimmed by 3 bases and V by 7 bases; bases with no gene match: 6. This CDR3 is CASTKDRATDTQYF. CDR3 in DNA: TGTGCCAGCACCAAGGACAGGGCAACAGATACGCAGTATTTT.

This rearrangement joins TRBV28 to TRBJ2-7; D unclear. V lost 3 bases and J lost 2, with 11 bases in between. This CDR3 contains 14 residues. Germline-derived CDR1 and CDR2 are MDHEN and SYDVKM. The CDR3 here is CASSFSGPTYEQYF. In DNA form, the CDR3 reads TGTGCCAGCAGTTTCTCCGGTCCGACCTACGAGCAGTACTTC.

The chain links TRBV7-2 to TRBJ2-2, with TRBD1 as a possible D gene (5 bases). Germline lookup yields CDR1 SGHTA and CDR2 FQGNSA. Trimming took off 1 base at V and 0 bases at J, with 12 bases between the two ends. CDR3 length: 17 residues. In DNA form, the CDR3 reads TGTGCCAGCAGCTTAGGCACACAGGTTTCGAACACCGGGGAGCTGTTTTTT. It encodes CASSLGTQVSNTGELFF.

The chain joins TRBV30 to TRBJ2-2; a weak D match, TRBD2 (6 bases). CDR3 size: 12 residues. V was cut by 4 bases and J by 6 bases, with 9 bases left in between. Germline CDR1 GTSNPN, CDR2 SVGIG (reference sequence). CDR3 in amino acids: CAWTRGAGELFF. CDR3 DNA: TGTGCCTGGACCCGCGGGGCCGGGGAGCTGTTTTTT.

CDR3 loop: CASSARARDRDEKLFF. The CDR3 nucleotides read TGTGCCAGCAGTGCACGAGCCCGGGACAGGGATGAAAAACTGTTTTTT. The chain uses TRBV28 and TRBJ1-4; 9 bases agree with TRBD1. The CDR3 is 16 amino acids. CDR1 and CDR2 from the germline V gene are MDHEN and SYDVKM. The V segment lost 5 bases and the J segment 6 bases; nucleotides outside the gene matches: 10.

CDR3 bases: TGTGCCAGCAGTTTAAAGGGACCCTCCTACGAGCAGTACTTC. Amino acids: CASSLKGPSYEQYF. The V and J genes are TRBV27 and TRBJ2-7; D could derive from TRBD1 or TRBD2 (5 bases each). This CDR3 has 14 residues. Germline V gives CDR1 MNHEY, CDR2 SMNVEV (reference sequence). V was shortened by 2 bases and J by 0 bases, with 8 bases between the two germline ends.

V and J are TRBV28 and TRBJ2-2; 12 bases map to TRBD2. CDR1 and CDR2 (germline): MDHEN, SYDVKM. V was clipped by 10 bases and J by 6 bases; unmatched bases: 6. The CDR3 has 14 amino acids. This CDR3 is CATRLAGEAGELFF. As DNA, the CDR3 is TGTGCCACCAGACTAGCGGGAGAGGCCGGGGAGCTGTTTTTT.

The chain uses TRBV7-2 and TRBJ2-7, with 9 bases identical to TRBD2. The CDR3 sequence is 15 residues long. Per germline, CDR1 SGHTA and CDR2 FQGNSA. With V trimmed by 1 base and J by 6 bases, 7 bases remained unmatched. CDR3 residues: CASSLDRSGRSEQYF. CDR3 in DNA: TGTGCCAGCAGCTTAGACCGTAGCGGGAGAAGCGAGCAGTACTTC.

This clone came up once. This chain uses TRBV29-1 with TRBJ2-1, with D perhaps matching TRBD1 or TRBD2 (5 bases each). The CDR3 has 15 residues. Germline V gene sequence: CDR1 SQVTM, CDR2 ANQGSEA. Trimming stripped 6 bases from V and 7 bases from J, with 22 bases between. Here the CDR3 DNA reads TGCAGCGTGGCCTGGGACGCATGGAGGAGAAATGAGCAGTTCTTC. This gives the protein CSVAWDAWRRNEQFF.

The gene calls are TRBV7-2 and TRBJ1-1; D perhaps matches TRBD1 (5 bases). The V and J ends lost 6 bases and 4 bases respectively, with 12 bases between them. In germline, CDR1 is SGHTA, CDR2 FQGNSA. The CDR3 has 13 residues. Here the CDR3 reads CASRKGVVTEAFF. The DNA of the CDR3 is TGTGCCAGCAGGAAAGGGGTAGTCACTGAAGCTTTCTTT.

This chain links TRBV7-3 with TRBJ2-2, with 9 nucleotides matching TRBD2. Trimming at V came to 2 bases and at J to 1 base, leaving 5 bases not matched to a gene. CDR1 and CDR2 (germline): SGHTA, FQGTGA. This CDR3 has 17 residues. DNA of the CDR3: TGTGCCAGCAGCTTACCGGGACTAGCAGAGAACACCGGGGAGCTGTTTTTT. Encoded protein: CASSLPGLAENTGELFF. The entire variable domain, with the rest obtained from reference TRBV7-3 and TRBJ2-2, is as follows: GAGVSQTPSNKVTEKGKYVELRCDPISGHTALYWYRQSLGQGPEFLIYFQGTGAADDSGLPNDRFFAVRPEGSVSTLKIQRTERGDSAVYLCASSLPGLAENTGELFFGEGSRLTVL.

The chain couples TRBV11-1 to TRBJ2-4; D may correspond to TRBD1 or TRBD2 (6 bases each). CDR3 length: 14 amino acids. The germline V gene has CDR1 SGHAT and CDR2 FQDESV (reference sequence). The V gene lost 5 bases and the J gene lost 7 bases, with 15 bases spanning the gap. The CDR3 nucleotides read TGTGCCAGCAGCCCCCCGGGGGCCTGGAACATTCAGTACTTC. Translating it yields CASSPPGAWNIQYF.

The V and J genes are TRBV5-1 and TRBJ1-5; TRBD1 matches at 7 bases. Germline V gene data show CDR1 as SGHRS and CDR2 as YFSETQ. This CDR3 comprises 15 residues. V was pared by 4 bases and J by 0 bases, with 4 bases of the junction left unmatched. CDR3 DNA sequence: TGCGCCAGCAGCCCGGGGACAGTTAGCAATCAGCCCCAGCATTTT. This encodes CASSPGTVSNQPQHF.

This clone was recorded only once. The genes are TRBV29-1 and TRBJ1-1; D unclear. This CDR3 has 14 amino acids. V lost 2 bases and J 1 base, leaving 11 bases between the germline ends. Germline CDR1 is SQVTM and CDR2 is ANQGSEA. The CDR3 reads CSVERDAWNTEAFF. CDR3 DNA: TGCAGCGTTGAACGAGATGCTTGGAACACTGAAGCTTTCTTT.

V is TRBV27 and J is TRBJ2-1, with D unclear. The CDR3 consists of 11 residues. Germline V gene lookup returns CDR1 MNHEY and CDR2 SMNVEV (reference sequence). V was pared by 7 bases and J by 7 bases, with 8 bases between. CDR3 amino acids: CASTRRNEQFF. Here the CDR3 DNA reads TGTGCCAGCACCCGTAGGAATGAGCAGTTCTTC.

The chain couples TRBV27 to TRBJ2-2; D gene uncertain. The V and J ends lost 5 bases and 6 bases respectively, with 7 bases between them. The CDR3 has 12 amino acids. Germline loops: CDR1 MNHEY, CDR2 SMNVEV (reference sequence). The CDR3 sequence: CASSRDAGELFF. The CDR3 coding sequence is TGTGCCAGCAGTCGCGACGCCGGGGAGCTGTTTTTT.

The chain couples TRBV28 to TRBJ2-7; TRBD1 matches at 10 bases. This CDR3 is built from 15 residues. CDR1 and CDR2 (germline): MDHEN, SYDVKM. Trimming cost V 5 bases and J 3 bases; bases outside gene matches: 7. The CDR3 DNA reads TGTGCCAGCAGTACGCCGGGACAGGGGTTCTACGAGCAGTACTTC. Amino acids: CASSTPGQGFYEQYF.